One and the same sample provided the 27 T cell receptor beta chains below, sequenced in a study of blood T cell repertoires in COVID-19. Profiling relied on immunoSEQ multiplex PCR, and the TCRdb table lists in-frame clones only, not all of them. The data show about 280,000 clones, with 85% to 90% seen just once and about 1.7% held by the top ten. The sample taken for sequencing was PBMCs or T cells enriched from blood (not recorded which). Receptors originate from a woman younger than 35 with acute COVID-19.

The chain is built from TRBV20-1 and TRBJ1-1; no clear D. The CDR3 runs to 11 residues. CDR1 is DFQATT, CDR2 SNEGSKA, per germline (reference sequence). V was clipped by 6 bases and J by 0 bases, with 5 bases between them. The chain's CDR3 is CSATVNTEAFF. The CDR3 DNA is TGCAGTGCCACGGTGAACACTGAAGCTTTCTTT.

This chain joins TRBV6-4 and TRBJ1-3; no clear D gene. Germline V gives CDR1 MRHNA, CDR2 SNTAGT. Trimming stripped 0 bases from V and 0 bases from J, with 12 bases between. The CDR3 spans 17 residues. Here the CDR3 DNA reads TGTGCCAGCAGTGACTCGAAACAGCACCACTCTGGAAACACCATATATTTT. It translates to CASSDSKQHHSGNTIYF.

This clone was counted between two and nine times. The V and J genes are TRBV6-2 or TRBV6-3 and TRBJ2-7; D might be TRBD1 (6 bases). The germline V and J ends were trimmed by 5 bases and 2 bases, with 13 bases remaining between them. Germline CDR1 reads MNHEY; CDR2 reads SVGEGT. The CDR3 totals 14 residues. The CDR3 loop is CASSQGHHTYEQYF. CDR3 coding DNA: TGTGCCAGCAGTCAGGGACATCACACCTACGAGCAGTACTTC.

The gene calls are TRBV6-5 and TRBJ2-3; 9 bases map to TRBD1. The CDR3 is made up of 15 amino acids. The germline V gene has CDR1 MNHEY and CDR2 SVGAGI. Unmatched junction bases numbered 10, after V lost 6 bases and J lost 6 bases. Here the CDR3 reads CASSSTGTGQDTQYF. DNA of the CDR3: TGTGCCAGCAGCTCCACCGGGACAGGGCAGGATACGCAGTATTTT.

On this clone itself: Additional DNA sequences in this sample encode the identical CDR3. The chain has TRBV11-2 and TRBJ2-2, with D uncertain. The V and J ends lost 5 bases and 0 bases respectively, with 4 bases between them. The germline V gene has CDR1 SGHAT and CDR2 FQNNGV. This CDR3 region has 13 residues. The DNA of the CDR3 is TGTGCCAGCAGCCTTACGAACACCGGGGAGCTGTTTTTT. Protein: CASSLTNTGELFF.

This rearrangement joins TRBV7-9 to TRBJ2-4; 10 bases line up with TRBD2. The junction had 13 bases not matched to a gene; V was cut back by 5 bases and J by 0 bases. Germline V gene sequence: CDR1 SEHNR, CDR2 FQNEAQ (reference sequence). The CDR3 sequence is 19 residues long. Here the CDR3 reads CASSPEREGLLIAKNIQYF. CDR3 bases: TGTGCCAGCAGCCCGGAGCGGGAGGGCCTACTCATAGCCAAAAACATTCAGTACTTC.

CDR3 sequence: CASSLLTGDYNEQFF. Written as DNA, the CDR3 is TGTGCCAGCAGCTTACTAACGGGAGATTACAATGAGCAGTTCTTC. The V call is TRBV7-3, the J call TRBJ2-1; the D gene is possibly TRBD2 (6 bases). Trimming shortened V by 2 bases and J by 4 bases, and 12 bases separated the two germline ends. CDR1 and CDR2 from the germline V gene are SGHTA and FQGTGA. This CDR3 has 15 amino acids.

V usage is TRBV6-1 and J usage is TRBJ2-1; a weak D match, TRBD2 (5 bases). Germline V gene lookup returns CDR1 MNHNS and CDR2 SASEGT. This CDR3 spans 12 amino acids. V lost 0 bases to trimming and J lost 13 bases, with 10 bases between them. The CDR3 sequence: CASSEAVAYQFF. CDR3 nucleotides: TGTGCCAGCAGTGAAGCAGTAGCGTACCAGTTCTTC.

The chain employs TRBV27 and TRBJ1-2, with D uncertain. The CDR3 spans 12 residues. V was cut by 7 bases and J by 5 bases, with 11 bases left in between. CDR1 and CDR2 from the germline V gene are MNHEY and SMNVEV (reference sequence). CDR3 coding DNA: TGTGCCAGCACCACCCCCGGGTATGGCTACACCTTC. Translating it yields CASTTPGYGYTF.

This chain links TRBV4-1 with TRBJ2-2; perhaps TRBD2 as D (6 bases). Germline lookup yields CDR1 MGHRA and CDR2 YSYEKL. The length of the CDR3 is 15 residues. Trimming took 1 base from V and 5 from J, leaving 11 bases between them. CDR3 in DNA: TGCGCCAGCAGCCAAGTTCTCGCGGGAACCGGGGAGCTGTTTTTT. It translates to CASSQVLAGTGELFF.

J is TRBJ2-5 and V is TRBV6-9; D perhaps matches TRBD2 (5 bases). The CDR3 runs to 15 residues. Trimming shortened V by 4 bases and J by 1 base, and 13 bases separated the two germline ends. Germline CDR1 is MNHGY and CDR2 is SVAAGI. The DNA of the CDR3 is TGTGCCAGCAGTTGTTCCAAGCGGACCCAAGAGACCCAGTACTTC. Protein product: CASSCSKRTQETQYF.

The chain combines TRBV6-2 or TRBV6-3 with TRBJ2-3, with 8 bases lining up with TRBD1. V lost 4 bases, J lost 5 bases, and 8 bases stayed unmatched. This CDR3 has 15 amino acids. Per germline, CDR1 MNHEY and CDR2 SVGEGT. This chain's CDR3 is CASSSIWTGKDTQYF. DNA of the CDR3: TGTGCCAGCAGTTCGATTTGGACAGGGAAAGATACGCAGTATTTT.

CDR3 protein: CSVAGTSGIHEQYF. The CDR3 DNA reads TGCAGCGTTGCCGGGACTAGCGGGATCCACGAGCAGTACTTC. The genes are TRBV29-1 and TRBJ2-7, with 13 bases identical to TRBD2. Germline V CDR1 and CDR2: SQVTM, ANQGSEA. The CDR3 has 14 amino acids. The junction had 5 bases not matched to a gene; V was cut back by 4 bases and J by 5 bases.

The rearrangement uses TRBV7-8 and TRBJ2-3; 7 bases line up with TRBD2. The germline gives CDR1 SGHVS, CDR2 FQNEAQ. V shed 1 base and J 3 bases; nucleotides not matched to a gene: 4. This CDR3 has 15 residues. The CDR3 loop is CASSLGRLATDTQYF. CDR3 coding DNA: TGTGCCAGCAGCTTAGGGAGACTAGCAACAGATACGCAGTATTTT.

This chain links TRBV19 with TRBJ2-7; 9 bases fit TRBD2. There are 14 residues in the CDR3. Germline V lookup: CDR1 LNHDA, CDR2 SQIVND (reference sequence). V was clipped by 10 bases and J by 2 bases; unmatched bases: 9. Written as DNA, the CDR3 is TGTGCCACCTCCCCGGCGGGAGGGCCCTACGAGCAGTACTTC. Residues: CATSPAGGPYEQYF.

The chain uses TRBV7-8 and TRBJ2-1; 13 nucleotides agree with TRBD2. J gave up 4 bases and V 1 base, and 7 bases lay outside the gene matches. CDR1 SGHVS and CDR2 FQNEAQ come from the germline V gene. The CDR3 runs to 18 residues. CDR3 in amino acids: CASSLEIGGLAGYNEQFF. The CDR3 nucleotides read TGTGCCAGCAGCTTAGAAATTGGGGGACTAGCGGGATACAATGAGCAGTTCTTC.

The chain joins TRBV5-8 to TRBJ1-5; 7 nucleotides line up with TRBD1. The CDR3 runs to 15 residues. The germline CDR1 and CDR2 sequences are SGHTS and YDEGEE. J lost 4 bases, V lost 5 bases, and 9 bases had no gene match. CDR3 region: CASSGGTVENQPQHF. The CDR3 DNA sequence: TGTGCCAGCAGTGGGGGGACAGTGGAAAATCAGCCCCAGCATTTT.

The chain recombines TRBV28 with TRBJ2-7; 7 bases map to TRBD2. The length of the CDR3 is 16 residues. Trimming removed 5 bases from V and 2 bases from J; junction bases left unmatched: 12. CDR1 and CDR2 from the germline V gene are MDHEN and SYDVKM. CDR3 region: CASSPIEASGTYEQYF. The DNA of the CDR3 is TGTGCCAGCAGTCCGATCGAGGCTAGCGGTACCTACGAGCAGTACTTC.

The chain carries TRBV4-1 and TRBJ2-2; the D gene is possibly TRBD2 (6 bases). Germline V gives CDR1 MGHRA, CDR2 YSYEKL. CDR3 length: 16 amino acids. V was clipped by 1 base and J by 3 bases, with 12 bases between them. CDR3 nucleotide sequence: TGCGCCAGCAGCCAAGCAACTAGCACGTACACCGGGGAGCTGTTTTTT. Translating gives CASSQATSTYTGELFF.

On this clone itself: The identical CDR3 is also encoded by other nucleotide sequences in the sample. V and J are TRBV5-1 and TRBJ2-7; 8 nucleotides line up with TRBD1. The V gene's germline CDR1 is SGHRS and CDR2 YFSETQ. The CDR3 covers 14 residues. The V segment lost 3 bases and the J segment 1 base; nucleotides outside the gene matches: 3. The DNA for the CDR3 is TGCGCCAGCAGCTCTGGACAGGGTTCCTACGAGCAGTACTTC. It specifies CASSSGQGSYEQYF.

This rearrangement joins TRBV3-1 (or the pseudogene TRBV3-2) to TRBJ2-1, with D possibly being TRBD2 (6 bases). Germline-derived CDR1 and CDR2 are LGHDT and YNNKEL (reference sequence). The ends were cut back, 4 bases at V and 0 bases at J, with 13 bases in the middle. The CDR3 runs 16 residues. The chain's CDR3 is CASSPRGLRSYNEQFF. CDR3 bases: TGTGCCAGCAGCCCGCGTGGACTACGCTCCTACAATGAGCAGTTCTTC.

The chain employs TRBV5-1 and TRBJ1-1, with 8 bases that match TRBD1. Per germline, CDR1 SGHRS and CDR2 YFSETQ. This CDR3 is built from 15 residues. V lost 1 base, J lost 1 base, and 3 bases stayed unmatched. This chain's CDR3 is CASSLSGTGNTEAFF. CDR3 nucleotides: TGCGCCAGCAGCTTGTCGGGGACAGGGAACACTGAAGCTTTCTTT.

The chain employs TRBV4-1 and TRBJ1-5; a weak D match, TRBD1 (5 bases). The CDR3 loop spans 13 amino acids. Germline V CDR1 and CDR2: MGHRA, YSYEKL. V was shortened by 0 bases and J by 7 bases, with 7 bases between the two germline ends. In DNA form, the CDR3 reads TGCGCCAGCAGCCAAGAGGGGCAACAGCCCCAGCATTTT. It specifies CASSQEGQQPQHF.

The chain uses TRBV7-2 and TRBJ2-7, with a tentative D call TRBD1 (6 bases). This CDR3 is 14 amino acids long. Germline loops: CDR1 SGHTA, CDR2 FQGNSA. Trimming pared 5 bases from V and 1 base from J, leaving 12 bases between. The CDR3 reads CASSPRTGSYEQYF. In nucleotides, the CDR3 is TGTGCCAGCAGCCCCCGTACAGGGTCCTACGAGCAGTACTTC.

This clone occurred once. The V gene is TRBV7-8, the J gene TRBJ1-5; D might be TRBD1 (5 bases). Germline assignment: CDR1 SGHVS and CDR2 FQNEAQ. The CDR3 is made up of 13 amino acids. The V end was cut by 1 base, the J end by 6 bases, with 7 bases between. Here the CDR3 reads CASSLGRAQPQHF. CDR3 nucleotide sequence: TGTGCCAGCAGCTTAGGCAGGGCTCAGCCCCAGCATTTT.

In this sample, this clone turned up a few times. The CDR3 DNA reads as TGTGCCAGCAGTCTCTCCCACCGTCAGGACACTGAAGCTTTCTTT. It codes for CASSLSHRQDTEAFF. This chain uses TRBV3-1 (or the pseudogene TRBV3-2) with TRBJ1-1; D not resolved. Germline V gene lookup returns CDR1 LGHDT and CDR2 YNNKEL (reference sequence). The CDR3 length is 15 residues. The V gene lost 6 bases and the J gene lost 3 bases, with 17 bases spanning the gap.

The gene calls are TRBV15 and TRBJ1-3; 8 nucleotides line up with TRBD1. The germline gives CDR1 LNHNV, CDR2 YYDKDF (reference sequence). With V trimmed by 8 bases and J by 0 bases, 3 bases remained unmatched. The CDR3 extends over 14 amino acids. CDR3 in amino acids: CATSGGTSGNTIYF. The CDR3, as DNA: TGTGCCACCTCAGGGGGCACCTCTGGAAACACCATATATTTT.